These T cell receptor beta chains were read from a single sample in a study of blood T cell repertoires in COVID-19. The method was immunoSEQ multiplex PCR; TCRdb's version includes in-frame clones alone and lacks a portion of them. There are 69,000 or so clones in the sample; roughly 80% occur only once, and around 4.8% lies in the top ten. Sequenced: peripheral blood. The receptors were sampled from an elderly woman with active or convalescent COVID-19. Both conserved end residues are part of each CDR3. A D gene is named only where the DNA matches it firmly.

V: TRBV7-6
J: TRBJ2-1
D: TRBD2
DNA: TGTGCCAGCAGCCGGTCAGCAGCGGGAGGGGCCTACAATGAGCAGTTCTTC
CDR3: CASSRSAAGGAYNEQFF

V: TRBV4-3
J: TRBJ1-3
D: TRBD1
DNA: TGCGCCAGCAGCCGGGATTCGTGGGGACAGGGTAGAAACACCATATATTTT
CDR3: CASSRDSWGQGRNTIYF

V: TRBV7-2
J: TRBJ2-1
D: -
DNA: TGTGCCAGCAGCCTCGGGTCGGGCTCCTACAATGAGCAGTTCTTC
CDR3: CASSLGSGSYNEQFF

V: TRBV4-1
J: TRBJ2-5
D: -
DNA: TGCGCCAGCAGCCAAGAAAGGAGCGGCGAGTGGCTAGAGACCCAGTACTTC
CDR3: CASSQERSGEWLETQYF

V: TRBV6-6
J: TRBJ1-3
D: -
DNA: TGTGCCAGCCGGACTGATACCTCTGGAAACACCATATATTTT
CDR3: CASRTDTSGNTIYF

V: TRBV28
J: TRBJ2-7
D: -
DNA: TGTGCCAGCGCGGAGACCTACTACGAGCAGTACTTC
CDR3: CASAETYYEQYF

V: TRBV3-1/TRBV3-2
J: TRBJ2-2
D: -
DNA: TGTGCCAGCAGCCAAAACCCAAAAGCAGGGGAGCTGTTTTTT
CDR3: CASSQNPKAGELFF

V: TRBV5-1
J: TRBJ2-2
D: -
DNA: TGCGCCAGCAGCATACTTAACACCGGGGAGCTGTTTTTT
CDR3: CASSILNTGELFF

V: TRBV7-8
J: TRBJ2-3
D: TRBD2
DNA: TGTGCCAGCAGCTTAGCCGGGGGGACCGGGACGGCGGCGTTGGGTACGCAGTATTTT
CDR3: CASSLAGGTGTAALGTQYF

V: TRBV18
J: TRBJ2-3
D: -
DNA: TGTGCCAGCTCACCACTGGCTCGGGAGACGCAGTATTTT
CDR3: CASSPLARETQYF

V: TRBV5-1
J: TRBJ2-3
D: -
DNA: TGCGCCAGCAGCTCTCCTAGCACAGATACGCAGTATTTT
CDR3: CASSSPSTDTQYF

V: TRBV30
J: TRBJ1-6
D: TRBD1
DNA: TGTGCCTGGAGACAGGGGAGTGGCTCCTATAATTCACCCCTCCACTTT
CDR3: CAWRQGSGSYNSPLHF

V: TRBV4-3
J: TRBJ1-2
D: -
DNA: TGCGCCAGCAGCCAAGACAGGACAGTAGCTAACTATGGCTACACCTTC
CDR3: CASSQDRTVANYGYTF

V: TRBV11-3
J: TRBJ2-7
D: TRBD1
DNA: TGTGCCAGCGGAAGACAGGGGTTGAACCCCTACGAGCAGTACTTC
CDR3: CASGRQGLNPYEQYF

V: TRBV7-8
J: TRBJ1-2
D: -
DNA: TGTGCCAGCAGCCCTCGTGCGGTCAATGGCTACACCTTC
CDR3: CASSPRAVNGYTF